This T cell receptor beta chain was sequenced during a study of tumor-infiltrating lymphocytes in primary liver carcinoma (dated by TCRdb to the late 2010s). Regarding the research as a whole: A few patients with histopathologically diagnosed primary liver carcinoma underwent surgical resection in China between late 2015 and 2016. Hepatocellular carcinoma (four) or combined HCC and intrahepatic cholangiocarcinoma (one) was present in the five patients, who were three men and two women aged 30 to 69 years. The five patients had tumors staged T1-T3 N0M0, with maximum diameters ranging from about 4.2 to 10 cm. Samples yielded roughly 3.5 to 8 million productive TCRbeta reads; read depth did not differ significantly between tissue types. Across five regions of each liver tumor, along with adjacent normal tissue and blood, the study brought together TCRbeta repertoire sequencing, expression microarrays and whole-exome sequencing. A total of roughly 35 specimens from 5 patients underwent TCRbeta repertoire sequencing, comprising some 25 tumor regions, 5 adjacent noncancerous liver tissues and 5 peripheral blood samples. Reproducibility between technical replicate repertoires was high, with correlation coefficients above 0.95 and mean shared-clone rates around 0.88.

This clonotype came up many times. The antigen it recognizes is unknown. Nothing much larger sits one base from this clone, and base qualities are not available. Spanning cysteine to phenylalanine, the CDR3 consists of 12 amino acids. Only the CDR3 DNA is retained, 36 bases long and in frame from the first base. In the germline V gene, CDR1 corresponds to SGHAT and CDR2 to FQNNGV. V gives up 5 bases and J gives up 6 bases, and the segment between their germline ends measures 8 bases. TCRbeta-specific cDNA was reverse-transcribed from 500 ng total RNA using a constant-region primer and ProtoScript II reverse transcriptase. Construction of the TCRbeta libraries relied on three nested rounds of multiplex PCR, following a slightly modified ARM-PCR procedure. Multiplex TRBV1-TRBV30 forward primers and a Cbeta reverse primer were used in the first two PCR rounds, each of which was run for about 10 cycles. Sample barcodes and Illumina adapters were attached in a final 25-cycle PCR using Deep VentR polymerase. Before sequencing, amplicons of 200-500 bp were purified from gel using a QIAquick gel extraction kit. An Illumina HiSeq 2500 was used to sequence the TCRbeta amplicons, generating 250-bp paired-end reads. The original pipeline was this. To recover full CDR3 sequences, reads were quality-trimmed using Trimmomatic v0.33 and paired reads were then merged using FLASH v1.2.11. V, D and J germline segments were assigned to the rearranged TCRbeta sequences by MiGEC v1.2.1b. Clonotype statistics and Shannon-Wiener diversity indices were calculated with VDJtools v1.0.0. Except for diversity analysis, only the 250 most abundant clonotypes of each sample were used in subsequent analyses to reduce sampling bias. The public reads were reanalyzed by TCRdb: fastp trimming at Q25, MiXCR alignment, in-frame beta chains only. Rows matching on CDR3 protein sequence are summarized as one entry with the most common DNA and genes. For this entry, the V and J calls and clone size follow TCRdb and not the study's own pipeline. For this sample there are about 180,000 distinct CDR3 sequences; approximately 60% appear just once. The ten largest clones represent around 68% of the sample.

RNA from unsorted whole blood was extracted with TRIzol reagent, and germline DNA was obtained with the DNeasy Blood & Tissue kit. At the time of sampling, the patients were treatment-naive and had chronic HBV infection. Before surgery, about 4 milliliters of peripheral blood were collected into K2EDTA tubes. Here is what the overall study found, with its caveats: The top 250 clones made up a significantly larger repertoire fraction in tumors than in blood (p = 0.039). Only a few patients were included in the study, and the authors note that the findings should be validated in a larger study. Since the samples were bulk and unsorted, there was no way to compare CD4+ and CD8+ T cell repertoires. Only the TCR beta chain was sequenced, which likely underestimates true repertoire diversity because unpaired alpha chains were not captured. Consistent with antigen-driven expansion, pairs of tumor regions showed higher repertoire overlap (mean around 36%) than either tumor-adjacent pairs (around 17%) or tumor-blood pairs (around 14%).

The sequence links TRBV11-2 to TRBJ1-5; no D segment can be confidently identified. The sequencing input was peripheral blood. The TCR sequence derives from a man between 35 and 55 years old with primary liver carcinoma and hepatitis B virus infection. The DNA reads TGTGCCAGCAGCCCCCGGGGTCAGCCCCAGCATTTT. This translates into CASSPRGQPQHF.